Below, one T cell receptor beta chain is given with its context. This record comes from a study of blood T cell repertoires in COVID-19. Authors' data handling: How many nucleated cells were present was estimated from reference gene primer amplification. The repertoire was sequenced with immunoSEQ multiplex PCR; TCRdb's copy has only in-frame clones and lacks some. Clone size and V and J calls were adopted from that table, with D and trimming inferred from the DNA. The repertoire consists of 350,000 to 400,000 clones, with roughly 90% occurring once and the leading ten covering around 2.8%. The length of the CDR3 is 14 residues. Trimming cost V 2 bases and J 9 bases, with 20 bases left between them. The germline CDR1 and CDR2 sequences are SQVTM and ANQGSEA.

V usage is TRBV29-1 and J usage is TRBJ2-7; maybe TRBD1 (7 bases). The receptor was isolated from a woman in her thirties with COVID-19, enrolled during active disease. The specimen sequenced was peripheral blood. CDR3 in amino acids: CSVEPLTGPRGQYF. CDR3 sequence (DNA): TGCAGCGTTGAACCGTTGACAGGGCCGCGGGGGCAGTACTTC.